This paragraph reports one TCR beta chain. Its antigen is still unknown. PBMCs numbering at least 7 million were isolated per sample. The CDR3 is made up of 14 amino acids. Germline CDR1 reads LNHDA; CDR2 reads SQIVND (reference sequence). Deletions cut 7 bases from V and 4 bases from J, with 14 bases between. This sample stems from a study of blood T cells in healthy people across ages. Next came a second PCR, run for about 7 to 12 cycles, which used a sample-barcoded 5' primer along with a J-beta primer mix. TCRdb reprocessed the 5' RACE reads via MiXCR and lists one record per CDR3 protein. The data hold about 1,600,000 distinct CDR3 sequences, with 42% observed a single time. General study points: There were more naive CD4+ cells and higher diversity in long-lived donors than in aged donors. With age, beta diversity per million T cells declined roughly linearly, significantly by approximately 41.

The sequenced material came from blood. This chain joins TRBV19 and TRBJ2-1; the D gene is possibly TRBD2 (5 bases). This receptor was identified in a woman aged 18-29 years in good health. The CDR3 here is CASNPIAGYNEQFF. The CDR3 region has the DNA TGTGCCAGTAACCCTATCGCGGGTTACAATGAGCAGTTCTTC.